The rows below give T cell receptor beta chains drawn from one sample of a study of monozygotic twins with inflammatory bowel disease. TCRdb reanalyzed the 5' RACE reads and collapses them to one entry per CDR3 protein, without DNA. The sample holds under 150,000 distinct CDR3 sequences. Sequenced input: blood. Every receptor here comes from a human donor with ulcerative colitis or Crohn's disease, or a healthy co-twin of an affected twin (not recorded which). CDR3s include the opening cysteine and the closing phenylalanine or tryptophan.

length	V	J	CDR3
15	TRBV6-5	TRBJ1-4	CASSYSTATNEKLFF
15	TRBV6-5	TRBJ1-1	CASSYDPAGTTEAFF
14	TRBV7-2	TRBJ2-5	CASSPHPARETQYF
15	TRBV5-5	TRBJ1-1	CASSPRTGWVSGAFF
18	TRBV12-3/TRBV12-4	TRBJ1-4	CASSPRWVVSATNEKLFF
15	TRBV13	TRBJ1-1	CASSTRQRLNTEAFF
15	TRBV6-1	TRBJ2-2	CASGRRQGAGGELFF
17	TRBV12-3/TRBV12-4	TRBJ1-5	CASSGSKGSYSNQPQHF
13	TRBV20-1	TRBJ1-4	CSARGDSLEKLFF
19	TRBV4-1	TRBJ1-1	CASTPYLHSGTPLNTEAFF
16	TRBV7-2	TRBJ2-4	CASSNDYRDRENIQYF
14	TRBV5-1	TRBJ2-3	CASGTSAGTDTQYF
14	TRBV12-3/TRBV12-4	TRBJ2-3	CASSRTEVADTQYF
14	TRBV4-3	TRBJ2-7	CASSPFGGSYEQYF
12	TRBV18	TRBJ1-1	CASSPPGTEAFF
12	TRBV6-2/TRBV6-3	TRBJ1-1	CASSNTDTEAFF
12	TRBV29-1	TRBJ2-7	CSARAGTYEQYF
16	TRBV3-1	TRBJ2-7	CASSQVGVRPSYEQYF
15	TRBV27	TRBJ2-7	CASSLTGASSYEQYF
14	TRBV5-1	TRBJ1-2	CASSLAGTEYRYTF
12	TRBV24-1	TRBJ1-5	CATSVGNQPQHF
16	TRBV20-1	TRBJ2-3	CSAGGERGGSTDTQYF
16	TRBV12-3/TRBV12-4	TRBJ1-6	CASNIGASHYNSPLHF
15	TRBV5-1	TRBJ2-1	CASSTGQASLNEQFF
17	TRBV20-1	TRBJ1-3	CSAEKLRTRRSGNTIYF
15	TRBV27	TRBJ1-6	CASSRGRNYNSPLHF
18	TRBV12-3/TRBV12-4	TRBJ2-2	CASSPRPGQGAGTGELFF
13	TRBV4-3	TRBJ1-5	CASSPQVNQPQHF
14	TRBV7-8	TRBJ2-2	CASSLGANTGDLFF
12	TRBV19	TRBJ2-7	CASRGTGHEQYF
14	TRBV20-1	TRBJ1-2	CSASGRGAGYGYTF
14	TRBV20-1	TRBJ2-5	CSARSSDRRETQYF
15	TRBV10-3	TRBJ1-1	CAISWTGTGGTEAFF
15	TRBV3-1	TRBJ1-5	CASSQIRGPNQPQHF
14	TRBV9	TRBJ2-5	CASSPTEYQETQYF
12	TRBV5-4	TRBJ2-5	CASSLWGETQYF
18	TRBV27	TRBJ2-5	CASSLLGQGKPLEETQYF
14	TRBV12-3/TRBV12-4	TRBJ1-6	CASSRGQSRSPLHF
15	TRBV5-1	TRBJ2-7	CASSLDSGDSYEQYF
15	TRBV7-8	TRBJ2-2	CASSSGGRNTGELFF
14	TRBV5-1	TRBJ1-1	CATAPGVASTEAFF
13	TRBV29-1	TRBJ1-1	CSATDRMNTEAFF
14	TRBV5-1	TRBJ1-1	CASSLAGRQDEAFF
14	TRBV20-1	TRBJ2-1	CSAGGLAYYNEQFF
16	TRBV7-2	TRBJ2-1	CASSHHGQSSYNEQFF
14	TRBV5-1	TRBJ2-7	CASSLNSENNEQYF
15	TRBV7-9	TRBJ1-6	CASSLRDGGNSPLHF
17	TRBV13	TRBJ2-1	CASSPEGTGSSYNEQFF
12	TRBV20-1	TRBJ1-5	CSASTTDQPQHF
15	TRBV9	TRBJ2-3	CASSVRVVPTDTQYF
15	TRBV5-6	TRBJ1-5	CASSQGTGRNQPQHF
20	TRBV4-3	TRBJ2-1	CASSQESRALSGGIYNEQFF
13	TRBV5-1	TRBJ1-2	CASSTTGNYGYTF